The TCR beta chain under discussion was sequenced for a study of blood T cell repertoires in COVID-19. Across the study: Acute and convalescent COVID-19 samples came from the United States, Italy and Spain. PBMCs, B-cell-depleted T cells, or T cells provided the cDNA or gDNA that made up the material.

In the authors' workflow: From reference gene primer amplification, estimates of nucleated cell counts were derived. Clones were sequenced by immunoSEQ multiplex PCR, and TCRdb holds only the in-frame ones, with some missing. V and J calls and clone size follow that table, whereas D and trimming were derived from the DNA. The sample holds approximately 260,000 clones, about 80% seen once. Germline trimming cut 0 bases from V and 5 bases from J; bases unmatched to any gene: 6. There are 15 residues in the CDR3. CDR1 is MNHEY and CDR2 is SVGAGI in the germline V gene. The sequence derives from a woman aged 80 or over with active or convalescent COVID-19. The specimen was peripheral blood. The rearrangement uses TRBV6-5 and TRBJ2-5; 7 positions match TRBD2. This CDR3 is CASSYSTSGAETQYF. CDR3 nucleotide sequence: TGTGCCAGCAGTTACTCCACAAGCGGGGCTGAGACCCAGTACTTC.